This TCR beta chain is drawn from a study of shared clonotypes between healthy human individuals. Study-wide results and limits: Across subsets, estimated richness was generally greater for naive than for memory populations. Among a handful of donors, approximately 5.4% of naive CD4 clonotypes were found in common.

Germline CDR1 SGHVS, CDR2 FQNEAQ. The junction had 3 bases not matched to a gene; V was cut back by 1 base and J by 0 bases. The CDR3 consists of 16 residues. Some clones are missing from TCRdb's copy, which holds only in-frame ones; the method was immunoSEQ multiplex PCR. The table includes roughly 1,600,000 clones, about 98.5% detected once. Notes on this clone: Its specificity is not known.

The chain combines TRBV7-8 with TRBJ2-3, with 8 bases fitting TRBD2. Sequenced: naive CD4+ T cells sorted from blood. Stated subset: CD45RA+ positively selected. This TCR came from a man younger than 45 in good health. CDR3 coding DNA: TGTGCCAGCAGCTTAGTTTTAGCGGGGAGCACAGATACGCAGTATTTT. Protein: CASSLVLAGSTDTQYF.